A selection of T cell receptor beta chains follows, all from one sample in a study of OX40 agonist ivuxolimab in advanced cancers. Method: immunoSEQ multiplex PCR; TCRdb's copy keeps in-frame clones and lacks some. The sample yields 95,000 to 100,000 clones, approximately 83% seen once. Specimen: CD4+ or CD8+ T cells sorted from blood, collected in a trial of the OX40 agonist ivuxolimab. These TCRs come from an adult with an advanced solid tumor such as melanoma, head and neck, liver or kidney cancer. Each CDR3 is given with its conserved first and last residue. The order of the fields is D gene, clone size, V gene, J gene, CDR3 DNA, CDR3 protein. The D gene is left open where the match is weak. Expanded clones are given a class, and other clones once, few, many or no size at all.

D: .
size: .
V: TRBV28
J: TRBJ1-2
DNA: TGTGCCAGCAGTTCGCCAGGACAGAACATCTATGGCTACACCTTC
CDR3: CASSSPGQNIYGYTF

D: TRBD2
size: .
V: TRBV9
J: TRBJ2-3
DNA: TGTGCCAGCAGCTCCCGAAGGACTAGCGGGGGATCCCCTAGCACAGATACGCAGTATTTT
CDR3: CASSSRRTSGGSPSTDTQYF

D: .
size: .
V: TRBV10-3
J: TRBJ1-1
DNA: TGTGCCATCAGTTCCGGCAGCACGCGGACTGAAGCTTTCTTT
CDR3: CAISSGSTRTEAFF

D: .
size: .
V: TRBV30
J: TRBJ1-5
DNA: TGTGCCTGGAGCACAGATAGCAATCAGCCCCAGCATTTT
CDR3: CAWSTDSNQPQHF

D: .
size: .
V: TRBV5-6
J: TRBJ1-2
DNA: TGTGCCAGCAGCTTTGGAGGGCGGAATAGCTATGGCTACACCTTC
CDR3: CASSFGGRNSYGYTF

D: TRBD1
size: once
V: TRBV5-6
J: TRBJ2-7
DNA: TGTGCCAGCAGCTTAAAGGGGGCGCGATCCTACGAGCAGTACTTC
CDR3: CASSLKGARSYEQYF

D: TRBD1
size: .
V: TRBV5-1
J: TRBJ1-1
DNA: TGCGCCAGCAGCTCTCGACAGGGTGGGGGTAACACTGAAGCTTTCTTT
CDR3: CASSSRQGGGNTEAFF

D: .
size: .
V: TRBV12-5
J: TRBJ1-5
DNA: TGTGCTAGTGGTTCCCAAACGTTGGGGACACCTGCTCAGCCCCAGCATTTT
CDR3: CASGSQTLGTPAQPQHF

D: .
size: once
V: TRBV11-2
J: TRBJ2-5
DNA: TGTGCCAGCAGCCGAATTCAGGGACCGGGGGAGACCCAGTACTTC
CDR3: CASSRIQGPGETQYF

D: .
size: .
V: TRBV18
J: TRBJ2-2
DNA: TGTGCCAGCTCACCACCTTACAGGGGGGAGCTGTTTTTT
CDR3: CASSPPYRGELFF

D: .
size: .
V: TRBV6-5
J: TRBJ1-1
DNA: TGTGCCAGCAGTTACTCGGGGTTGGGTAACACTGAAGCTTTCTTT
CDR3: CASSYSGLGNTEAFF

D: TRBD2
size: few
V: TRBV28
J: TRBJ2-1
DNA: TGTGCCAGCAGTCTAAGACTAGCGGGCTACAATGAGCAGTTCTTC
CDR3: CASSLRLAGYNEQFF

D: TRBD2
size: .
V: TRBV2
J: TRBJ2-1
DNA: TGTGCCAGCAGTGTGACTAGCGGGAGTTTAGAGCAGTTCTTC
CDR3: CASSVTSGSLEQFF

D: .
size: .
V: TRBV5-1
J: TRBJ2-1
DNA: TGCGCCAGCAGAAGAGGGGACCGACCTGGGGCGGATGAGCAGTTCTTC
CDR3: CASRRGDRPGADEQFF

D: TRBD2
size: .
V: TRBV7-8
J: TRBJ2-6
DNA: TGTGCCAGCAGCTCTCTAGCGGGGGGGCATGGGGCCAACGTCCTGACTTTC
CDR3: CASSSLAGGHGANVLTF

D: TRBD2
size: .
V: TRBV19
J: TRBJ2-2
DNA: TGTGCCAGTAGTATCCAAGCGGGGCTTTTCACCGGGGAGCTGTTTTTT
CDR3: CASSIQAGLFTGELFF

D: .
size: .
V: TRBV2
J: TRBJ2-1
DNA: TGTGCCAGCAATCCCCGACTAGTGATGAATGAGCAGTTCTTC
CDR3: CASNPRLVMNEQFF

D: .
size: .
V: TRBV21-1
J: TRBJ1-1
DNA: TGTGCCAGCAGCGCTCCGCGGGAGGGCTTCACTGAAGCTTTCTTT
CDR3: CASSAPREGFTEAFF